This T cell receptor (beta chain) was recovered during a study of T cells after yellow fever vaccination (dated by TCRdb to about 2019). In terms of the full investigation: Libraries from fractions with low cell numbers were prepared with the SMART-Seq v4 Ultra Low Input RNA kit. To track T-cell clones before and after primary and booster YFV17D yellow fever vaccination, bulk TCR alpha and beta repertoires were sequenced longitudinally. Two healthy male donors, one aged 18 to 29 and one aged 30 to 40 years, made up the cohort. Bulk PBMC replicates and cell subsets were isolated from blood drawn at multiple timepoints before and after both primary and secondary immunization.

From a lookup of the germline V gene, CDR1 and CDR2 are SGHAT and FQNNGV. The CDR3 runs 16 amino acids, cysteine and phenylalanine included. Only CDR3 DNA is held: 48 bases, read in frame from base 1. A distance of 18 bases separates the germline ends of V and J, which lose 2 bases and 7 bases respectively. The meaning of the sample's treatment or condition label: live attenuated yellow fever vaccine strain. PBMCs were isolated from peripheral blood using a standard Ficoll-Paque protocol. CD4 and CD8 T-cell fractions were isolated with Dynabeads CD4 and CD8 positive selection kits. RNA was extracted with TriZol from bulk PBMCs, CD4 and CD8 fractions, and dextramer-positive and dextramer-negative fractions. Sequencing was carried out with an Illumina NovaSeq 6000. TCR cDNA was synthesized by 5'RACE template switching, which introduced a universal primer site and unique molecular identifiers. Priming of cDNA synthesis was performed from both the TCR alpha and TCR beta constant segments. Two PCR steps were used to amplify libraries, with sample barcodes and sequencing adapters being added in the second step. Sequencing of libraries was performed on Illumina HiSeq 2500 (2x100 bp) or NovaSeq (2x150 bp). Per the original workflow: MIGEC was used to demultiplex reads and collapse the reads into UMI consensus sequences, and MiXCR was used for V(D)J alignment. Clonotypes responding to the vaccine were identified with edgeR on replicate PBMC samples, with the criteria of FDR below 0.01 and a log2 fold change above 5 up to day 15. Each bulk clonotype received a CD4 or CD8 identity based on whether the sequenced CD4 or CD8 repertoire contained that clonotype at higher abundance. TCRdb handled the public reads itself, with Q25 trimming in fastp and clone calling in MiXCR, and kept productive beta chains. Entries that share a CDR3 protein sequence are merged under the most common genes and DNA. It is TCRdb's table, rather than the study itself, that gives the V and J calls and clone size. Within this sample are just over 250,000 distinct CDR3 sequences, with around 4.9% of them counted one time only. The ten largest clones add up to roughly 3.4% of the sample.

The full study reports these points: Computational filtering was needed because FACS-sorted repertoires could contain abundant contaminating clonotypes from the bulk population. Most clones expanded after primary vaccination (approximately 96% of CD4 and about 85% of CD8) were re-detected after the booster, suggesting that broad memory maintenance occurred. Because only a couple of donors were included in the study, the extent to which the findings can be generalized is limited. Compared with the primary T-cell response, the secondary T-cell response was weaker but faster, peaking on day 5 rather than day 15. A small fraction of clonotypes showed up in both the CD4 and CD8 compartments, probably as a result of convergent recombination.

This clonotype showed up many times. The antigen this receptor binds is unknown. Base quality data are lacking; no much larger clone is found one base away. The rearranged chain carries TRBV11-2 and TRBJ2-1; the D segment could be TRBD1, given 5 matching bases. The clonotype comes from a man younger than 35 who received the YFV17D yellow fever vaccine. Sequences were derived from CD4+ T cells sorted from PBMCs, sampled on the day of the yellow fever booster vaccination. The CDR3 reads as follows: CASSLWFRQGGNEQFF. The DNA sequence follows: TGTGCCAGCAGCTTATGGTTTAGGCAGGGTGGGAATGAGCAGTTCTTC.